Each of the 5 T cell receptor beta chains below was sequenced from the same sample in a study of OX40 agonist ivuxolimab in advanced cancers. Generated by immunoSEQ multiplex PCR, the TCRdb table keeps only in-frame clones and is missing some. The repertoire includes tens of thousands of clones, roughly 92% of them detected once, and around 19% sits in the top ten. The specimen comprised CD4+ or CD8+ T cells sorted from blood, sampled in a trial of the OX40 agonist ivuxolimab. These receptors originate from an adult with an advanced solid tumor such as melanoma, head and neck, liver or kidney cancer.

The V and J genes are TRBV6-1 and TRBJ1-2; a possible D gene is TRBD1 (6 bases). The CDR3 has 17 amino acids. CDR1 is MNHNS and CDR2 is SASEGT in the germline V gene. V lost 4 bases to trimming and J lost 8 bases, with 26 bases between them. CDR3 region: CASSVDRLKFGTEGYTF. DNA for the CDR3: TGTGCCAGCAGTGTAGACAGGTTGAAGTTCGGCACGGAAGGCTACACCTTC.

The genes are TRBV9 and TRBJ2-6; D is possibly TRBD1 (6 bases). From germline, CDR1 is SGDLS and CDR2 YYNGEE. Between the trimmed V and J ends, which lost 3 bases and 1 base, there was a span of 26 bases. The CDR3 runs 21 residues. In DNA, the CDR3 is TGTGCCAGCAGCGCTCGGACAGACCCCATCGGAAGTTTTTCTGGGGCCAACGTCCTGACTTTC. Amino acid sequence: CASSARTDPIGSFSGANVLTF.

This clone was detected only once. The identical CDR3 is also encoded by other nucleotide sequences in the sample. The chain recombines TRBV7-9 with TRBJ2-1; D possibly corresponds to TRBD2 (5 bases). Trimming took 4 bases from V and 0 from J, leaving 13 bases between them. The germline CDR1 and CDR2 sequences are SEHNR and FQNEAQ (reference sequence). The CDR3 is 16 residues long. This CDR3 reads CASSSRSGSSYNEQFF. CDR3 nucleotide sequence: TGTGCCAGCAGCTCTCGGAGCGGCAGCTCCTACAATGAGCAGTTCTTC.

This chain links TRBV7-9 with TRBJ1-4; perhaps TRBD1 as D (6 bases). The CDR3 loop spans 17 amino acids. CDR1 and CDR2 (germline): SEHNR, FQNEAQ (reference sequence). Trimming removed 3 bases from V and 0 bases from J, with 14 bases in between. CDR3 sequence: CASSFPGEGATNEKLFF. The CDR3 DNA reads TGTGCCAGCAGCTTTCCAGGGGAGGGGGCAACTAATGAAAAACTGTTTTTT.

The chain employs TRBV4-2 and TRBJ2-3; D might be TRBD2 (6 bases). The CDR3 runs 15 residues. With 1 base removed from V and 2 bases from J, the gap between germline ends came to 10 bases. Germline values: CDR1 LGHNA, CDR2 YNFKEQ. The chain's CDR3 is CASSQVVLATDTQYF. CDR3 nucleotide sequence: TGTGCCAGCAGCCAAGTTGTACTAGCCACAGATACGCAGTATTTT.